There are many counts of the clone carrying this TCR beta chain. Genomic DNA templated the TCR beta VDJ and CDR3 profiling. TCRdb re-called the reads through MiXCR, storing one row per CDR3 protein. The sample gives about 71,000 distinct CDR3 sequences, around half of which show up once; approximately 8.3% is in the top ten. These data come from a study of CD8+CD57+ T cells in acquired aplastic anemia. The germline V and J ends were trimmed by 1 base and 1 base, with 8 bases remaining between them. CDR1 is SGHKS, CDR2 YYEKEE, per germline (reference sequence). The CDR3 has 14 amino acids. The sequence derives from a human donor in good health, serving as a control. The V call is TRBV5-5, the J call TRBJ1-1, with D hard to call. Sequencing was carried out using sorted CD4+, CD8+, or CD8+CD57+ T cells (not recorded which) from PBMCs. CDR3 residues: CASSLIGENTEAFF. As DNA, the CDR3 is TGTGCCAGCAGCTTGATCGGTGAGAACACTGAAGCTTTCTTT.